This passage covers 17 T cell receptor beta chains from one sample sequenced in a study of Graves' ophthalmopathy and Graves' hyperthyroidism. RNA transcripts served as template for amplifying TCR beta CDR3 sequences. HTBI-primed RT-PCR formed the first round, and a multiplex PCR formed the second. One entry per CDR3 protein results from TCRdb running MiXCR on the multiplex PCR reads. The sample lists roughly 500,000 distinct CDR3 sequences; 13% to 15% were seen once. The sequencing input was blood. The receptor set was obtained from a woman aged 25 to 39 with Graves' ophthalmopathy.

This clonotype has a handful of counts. The CDR3 sequence: CASTKRTQNTGELFF. DNA of the CDR3: TGTGCCAGCACCAAACGGACTCAGAACACCGGGGAGCTGTTTTTT. The chain is built from TRBV28 and TRBJ2-2; the D gene is possibly TRBD2 (5 bases). V was clipped by 7 bases and J by 1 base, with 13 bases between them. The CDR3 runs to 15 residues. CDR1 is MDHEN and CDR2 is SYDVKM in the germline V gene. The full variable domain, in which reference TRBV28 and TRBJ2-2 provide the parts outside the CDR3, is DVKVTQSSRYLVKRTGEKVFLECVQDMDHENMFWYRQDPGLGLRLIYFSYDVKMKEKGDIPEGYSVSREKKERFSLILESASTNQTSMYLCASTKRTQNTGELFFGEGSRLTVL.

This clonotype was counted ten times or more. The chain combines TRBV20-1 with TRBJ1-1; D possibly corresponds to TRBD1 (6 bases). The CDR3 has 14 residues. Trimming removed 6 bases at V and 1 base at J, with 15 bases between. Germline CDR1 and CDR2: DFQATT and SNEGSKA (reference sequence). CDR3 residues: CSAQRGQPNTEAFF. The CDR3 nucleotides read TGCAGTGCCCAACGGGGGCAGCCGAACACTGAAGCTTTCTTT.

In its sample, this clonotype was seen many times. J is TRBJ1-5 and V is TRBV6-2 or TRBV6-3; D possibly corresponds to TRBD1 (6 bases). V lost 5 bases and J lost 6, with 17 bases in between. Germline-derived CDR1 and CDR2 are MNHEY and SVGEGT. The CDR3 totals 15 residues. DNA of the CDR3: TGTGCCAGCAGTGAGACCGGGACAAGGAGTCAGCCCCAGCATTTT. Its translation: CASSETGTRSQPQHF.

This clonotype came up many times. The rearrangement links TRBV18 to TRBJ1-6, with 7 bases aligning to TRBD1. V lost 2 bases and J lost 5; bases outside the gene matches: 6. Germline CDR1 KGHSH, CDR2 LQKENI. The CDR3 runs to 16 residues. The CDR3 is CASSPEGQANNSPLHF. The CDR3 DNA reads TGTGCCAGCTCACCAGAAGGACAGGCGAATAATTCACCCCTCCACTTT.

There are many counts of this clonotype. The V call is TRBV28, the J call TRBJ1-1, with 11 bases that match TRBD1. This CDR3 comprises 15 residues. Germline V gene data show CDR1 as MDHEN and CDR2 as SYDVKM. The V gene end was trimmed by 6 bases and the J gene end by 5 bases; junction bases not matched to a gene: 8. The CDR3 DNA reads TGTGCCAGCAGCCCTCGGACAGGGGGCGAGACTGAAGCTTTCTTT. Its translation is CASSPRTGGETEAFF.

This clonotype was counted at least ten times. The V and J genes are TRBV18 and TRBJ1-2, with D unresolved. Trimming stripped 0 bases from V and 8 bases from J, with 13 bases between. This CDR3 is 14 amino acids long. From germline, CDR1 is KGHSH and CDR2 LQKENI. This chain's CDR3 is CASSPPVRTRGYTF. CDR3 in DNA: TGTGCCAGCTCACCACCGGTCAGGACTCGGGGCTACACCTTC.

This chain's CDR3 is CASSEIRPGEAFF. The CDR3 bases are TGTGCCAGCAGTGAGATCCGGCCAGGAGAAGCTTTCTTT. The chain couples TRBV2 to TRBJ1-1; no definite D call. This CDR3 comprises 13 residues. Trimming left V 3 bases short and J 8 bases short, with 13 bases between. The germline V gene encodes CDR1 SNHLY and CDR2 FYNNEI.

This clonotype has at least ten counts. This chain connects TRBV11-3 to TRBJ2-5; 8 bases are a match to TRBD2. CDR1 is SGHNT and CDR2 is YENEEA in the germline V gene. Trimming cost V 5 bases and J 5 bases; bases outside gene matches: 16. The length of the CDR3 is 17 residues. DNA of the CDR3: TGTGCCAGCAGCGGGGCCTGGGGCGGGGGGCGTCCGGAGACCCAGTACTTC. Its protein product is CASSGAWGGGRPETQYF.

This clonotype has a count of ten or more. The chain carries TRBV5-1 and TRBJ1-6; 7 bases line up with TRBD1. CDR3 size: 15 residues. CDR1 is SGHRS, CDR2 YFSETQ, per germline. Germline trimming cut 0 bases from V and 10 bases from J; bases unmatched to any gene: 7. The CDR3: CASSLGQGNGSPLHF. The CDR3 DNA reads TGCGCCAGCAGCTTGGGACAGGGCAACGGATCACCCCTCCACTTT. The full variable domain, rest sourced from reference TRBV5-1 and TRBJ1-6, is KAGVTQTPRYLIKTRGQQVTLSCSPISGHRSVSWYQQTPGQGLQFLFEYFSETQRNKGNFPGRFSGRQFSNSRSEMNVSTLELGDSALYLCASSLGQGNGSPLHFGNGTRLTVT.

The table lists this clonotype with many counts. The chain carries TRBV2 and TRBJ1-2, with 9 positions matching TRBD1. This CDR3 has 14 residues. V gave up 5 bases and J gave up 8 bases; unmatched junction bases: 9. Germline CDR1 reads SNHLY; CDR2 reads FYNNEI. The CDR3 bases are TGTGCCAGCAGTCCGGACAGGGGCAGGGTCGGCTACACCTTC. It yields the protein CASSPDRGRVGYTF.

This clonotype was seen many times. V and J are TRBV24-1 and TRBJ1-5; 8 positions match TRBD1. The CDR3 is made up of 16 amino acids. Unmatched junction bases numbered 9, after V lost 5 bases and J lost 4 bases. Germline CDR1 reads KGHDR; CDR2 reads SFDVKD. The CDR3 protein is CATSGQQGGQNQPQHF. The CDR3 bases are TGTGCCACCAGTGGTCAACAGGGGGGGCAGAATCAGCCCCAGCATTTT.

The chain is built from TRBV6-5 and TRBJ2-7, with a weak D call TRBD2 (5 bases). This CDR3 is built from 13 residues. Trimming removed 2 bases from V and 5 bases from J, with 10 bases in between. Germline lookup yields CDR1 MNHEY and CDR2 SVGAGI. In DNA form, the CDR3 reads TGTGCCAGCAGTTACGCGGGTAGCGACGAGCAGTACTTC. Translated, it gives CASSYAGSDEQYF.

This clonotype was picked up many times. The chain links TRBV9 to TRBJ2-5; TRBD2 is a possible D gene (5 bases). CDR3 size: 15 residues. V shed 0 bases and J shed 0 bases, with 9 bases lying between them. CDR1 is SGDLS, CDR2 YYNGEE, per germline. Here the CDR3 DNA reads TGTGCCAGCAGCGTAGGAGACGGGAACCAAGAGACCCAGTACTTC. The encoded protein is CASSVGDGNQETQYF.

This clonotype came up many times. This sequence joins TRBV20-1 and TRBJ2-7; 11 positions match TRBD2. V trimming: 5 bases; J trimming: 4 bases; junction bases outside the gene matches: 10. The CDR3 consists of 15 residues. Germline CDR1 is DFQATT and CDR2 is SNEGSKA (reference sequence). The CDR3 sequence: CSADSRLAGLYEQYF. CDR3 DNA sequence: TGCAGTGCTGACTCCAGACTAGCGGGACTTTACGAGCAGTACTTC.

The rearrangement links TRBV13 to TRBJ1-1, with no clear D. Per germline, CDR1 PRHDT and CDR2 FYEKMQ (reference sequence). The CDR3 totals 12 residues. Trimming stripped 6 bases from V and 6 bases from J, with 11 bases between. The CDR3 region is CASSLPVSEAFF. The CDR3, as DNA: TGTGCCAGCAGTCTTCCGGTCTCTGAAGCTTTCTTT.

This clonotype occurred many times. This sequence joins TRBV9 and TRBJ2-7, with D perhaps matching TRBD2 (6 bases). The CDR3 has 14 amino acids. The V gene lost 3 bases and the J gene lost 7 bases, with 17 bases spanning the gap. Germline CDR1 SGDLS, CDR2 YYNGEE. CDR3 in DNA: TGTGCCAGCAGCGCGGTCACCCATGGGGGGGAGCAGTACTTC. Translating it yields CASSAVTHGGEQYF.

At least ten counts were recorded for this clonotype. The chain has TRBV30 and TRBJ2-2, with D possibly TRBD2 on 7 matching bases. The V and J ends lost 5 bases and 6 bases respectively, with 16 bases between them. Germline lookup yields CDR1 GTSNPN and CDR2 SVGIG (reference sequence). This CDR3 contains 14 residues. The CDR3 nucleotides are TGTGCCTGGGGGGGGGCCGATGACGCCGGGGAGCTGTTTTTT. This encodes CAWGGADDAGELFF.